This entry features one TCR beta chain sequence. This entry is derived from a study of blood T cell repertoires in COVID-19. Study context: Acute-phase and convalescent COVID-19 samples originated in the United States, Italy and Spain.

V lost 4 bases to trimming and J lost 1 base; unmatched junction nucleotides: 6. The germline V gene encodes CDR1 SGHNT and CDR2 YYREEE (reference sequence). This CDR3 comprises 16 residues. Measured with immunoSEQ multiplex PCR; TCRdb has only the in-frame clones, and not every one. The sample carries 100,000 to 150,000 clones, about 90% recorded once. The origin of this receptor is a man aged 65 to 85 who had recovered from COVID-19. V usage is TRBV5-4 and J usage is TRBJ2-1, with 9 bases aligning to TRBD2. Material for sequencing was peripheral blood. CDR3 amino acids: CASSPKTSGSYNEQFF. CDR3 DNA: TGTGCCAGCAGCCCAAAGACTAGCGGATCCTACAATGAGCAGTTCTTC.